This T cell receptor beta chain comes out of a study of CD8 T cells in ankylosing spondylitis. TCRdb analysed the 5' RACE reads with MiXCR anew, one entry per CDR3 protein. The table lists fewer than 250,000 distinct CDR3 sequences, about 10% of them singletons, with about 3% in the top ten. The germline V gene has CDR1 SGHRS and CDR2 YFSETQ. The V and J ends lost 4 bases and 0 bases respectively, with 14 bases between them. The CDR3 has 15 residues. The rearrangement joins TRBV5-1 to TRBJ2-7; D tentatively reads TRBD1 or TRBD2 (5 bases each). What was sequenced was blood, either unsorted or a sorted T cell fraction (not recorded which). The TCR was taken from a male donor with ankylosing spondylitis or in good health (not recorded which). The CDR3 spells CASSRDVGSSYEQYF. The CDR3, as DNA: TGCGCCAGCAGCCGGGACGTGGGTAGCTCCTACGAGCAGTACTTC.